This TCR beta chain is from a study of T cell responses to AZD1222 COVID-19 vaccine. Study-wide findings and caveats: Spike was spanned by vaccine-associated CD4 TCRs, which were dominant at 160-218 and 743-854. Baseline testing showed seropositivity in only a handful of AZD1222 recipients.

Germline V gene lookup returns CDR1 LGHDT and CDR2 YNNKEL (reference sequence). CDR3 length equals 18 residues. V trimming: 3 bases; J trimming: 0 bases; junction bases outside the gene matches: 6. TCRdb's table, derived via immunoSEQ multiplex PCR, lists solely in-frame clones and lacks some. The sample carries around 150,000 clones, approximately 80% recorded once. About this clone: Its antigen is not identified.

This sample comprised peripheral blood, obtained on day 0 of AZD1222 vaccination. V gene TRBV3-1 (or the pseudogene TRBV3-2) combines with J gene TRBJ2-3, with 13 positions matching TRBD2. The clonotype originates from an adult in good health. The CDR3 coding sequence is TGTGCCAGCAGCCAGGGTCGGACTAGCGGGGGAAGCACAGATACGCAGTATTTT. This translates into CASSQGRTSGGSTDTQYF.